One sample yielded the 13 T cell receptor beta chains listed below, sequenced in a study of blood T cell repertoires in COVID-19. The repertoire was sequenced with immunoSEQ multiplex PCR; TCRdb's copy has only in-frame clones and lacks some. The table includes about 270,000 clones, approximately 89% detected once. The sequenced material came from PBMCs or T cells enriched from blood (not recorded which). The receptor source for this set is an older woman who had recovered from COVID-19.

The chain links TRBV5-6 to TRBJ1-5; D is unresolved. V lost 1 base, J lost 4 bases, and 3 bases lay in between. Germline CDR1 SGHDT, CDR2 YYEEEE. The CDR3 loop spans 12 amino acids. CDR3 region: CASSLTNQPQHF. CDR3 DNA: TGTGCCAGCAGCTTGACTAATCAGCCCCAGCATTTT.

The rearrangement uses TRBV5-1 and TRBJ1-3; tentative D call: TRBD1 (5 bases). V was pared by 4 bases and J by 2 bases, with 10 bases between. Germline loops: CDR1 SGHRS, CDR2 YFSETQ. This CDR3 region has 14 residues. CDR3 DNA sequence: TGCGCCAGCAGCCCCGACAGCACTGGAAACACCATATATTTT. Translating gives CASSPDSTGNTIYF.

DNA for the CDR3: TGTGCCAGCAGTGCGAATACTAGGGCAGGGGGGTCACCCCTCCACTTT. This codes for CASSANTRAGGSPLHF. V usage is TRBV27 and J usage is TRBJ1-6; 7 positions agree with TRBD1. Per germline, CDR1 MNHEY and CDR2 SMNVEV (reference sequence). The CDR3 has 16 amino acids. V gave up 5 bases and J gave up 10 bases; unmatched junction bases: 14.

The chain has TRBV4-1 and TRBJ1-1; 9 positions match TRBD1. The CDR3 is 15 residues long. The trim removed 1 base at V and 10 bases at J, leaving 10 bases unmatched. Germline CDR1 is MGHRA and CDR2 is YSYEKL. The CDR3 loop reads CASSQVRTGVSGAFF. In DNA form, the CDR3 reads TGCGCCAGCAGCCAAGTCAGGACAGGGGTTTCGGGAGCTTTCTTT.

The gene calls are TRBV28 and TRBJ1-1; a weak D match, TRBD1 (5 bases). Germline V lookup: CDR1 MDHEN, CDR2 SYDVKM. V was clipped by 2 bases and J by 1 base, with 11 bases between them. The CDR3 is made up of 15 amino acids. The CDR3 DNA sequence: TGTGCCAGCAGTTTAGGAGGGGCGAGGAACACTGAAGCTTTCTTT. This translates into CASSLGGARNTEAFF.

The table lists this clone with a count of one. J is TRBJ2-2 and V is TRBV6-6; 8 bases align to TRBD1. CDR1 is MNHNY, CDR2 SVGAGI, per germline (reference sequence). V lost 6 bases and J lost 4; bases outside the gene matches: 10. This CDR3 is built from 16 residues. CDR3 residues: CASSSPGQGPTGELFF. The CDR3 region has the DNA TGTGCCAGCAGCTCCCCCGGACAGGGCCCCACCGGGGAGCTGTTTTTT.

This chain connects TRBV7-8 to TRBJ1-4; tentative D call: TRBD1 (5 bases). The CDR3 spans 17 residues. V gave up 1 base and J gave up 0 bases, with 12 bases separating them. Germline loops: CDR1 SGHVS, CDR2 FQNEAQ. The CDR3 here is CASSLDRGVATNEKLFF. CDR3 bases: TGTGCCAGCAGCTTAGATCGGGGGGTCGCAACTAATGAAAAACTGTTTTTT.

The chain is built from TRBV3-1 (or the pseudogene TRBV3-2) and TRBJ1-2, with D perhaps matching TRBD1 (6 bases). CDR1 and CDR2 from the germline V gene are LGHDT and YNNKEL (reference sequence). The CDR3 loop spans 13 amino acids. Between the trimmed V and J ends, which lost 4 bases and 8 bases, there was a span of 14 bases. The CDR3 spells CASSPLQGYGYTF. In DNA form, the CDR3 reads TGTGCCAGCAGCCCGTTACAGGGCTACGGCTACACCTTC.

The chain is built from TRBV5-1 and TRBJ2-7; 9 nucleotides align to TRBD2. The ends lost 6 bases at V and 4 bases at J; junction bases unmatched: 14. Germline-derived CDR1 and CDR2 are SGHRS and YFSETQ. The CDR3 has 16 residues. In DNA, the CDR3 is TGCGCCAGCACATTTCTCCCAGCGGGAGGCGGTTACGAGCAGTACTTC. It translates to CASTFLPAGGGYEQYF. Combining the CDR3 with reference TRBV5-1 and TRBJ2-7 gives the whole variable domain KAGVTQTPRYLIKTRGQQVTLSCSPISGHRSVSWYQQTPGQGLQFLFEYFSETQRNKGNFPGRFSGRQFSNSRSEMNVSTLELGDSALYLCASTFLPAGGGYEQYFGPGTRLTVT.

The J gene is TRBJ2-3, the V gene TRBV15, with unresolved D. The CDR3 loop spans 14 amino acids. V gave up 1 base and J gave up 5 bases, with 10 bases separating them. CDR1 LNHNV and CDR2 YYDKDF come from the germline V gene (reference sequence). The CDR3 here is CATSRVFPGDTQYF. DNA for the CDR3: TGTGCCACCAGCAGAGTGTTTCCGGGAGATACGCAGTATTTT.

V usage is TRBV7-9 and J usage is TRBJ2-7; D possibly corresponds to TRBD1 (5 bases). V lost 5 bases to trimming and J lost 1 base, with 18 bases between them. CDR3 length: 16 amino acids. Germline V gene data show CDR1 as SEHNR and CDR2 as FQNEAQ (reference sequence). CDR3 sequence (DNA): TGTGCCAGCAGCCTAAGCTCAGGGCAGCGTTCCTACGAGCAGTACTTC. This sequence encodes CASSLSSGQRSYEQYF.

The chain joins TRBV24-1 to TRBJ2-5; TRBD1 might be the D (5 bases). The CDR3 length is 15 residues. Trimming pared 4 bases from V and 2 bases from J, leaving 13 bases between. Germline V CDR1 and CDR2: KGHDR, SFDVKD. CDR3 amino acids: CATSEITGFQETQYF. As DNA, the CDR3 is TGTGCCACCAGTGAGATAACAGGTTTTCAAGAGACCCAGTACTTC.

This clone has only one observation. V is TRBV7-8 and J is TRBJ1-3; no clear D. Germline V gene data show CDR1 as SGHVS and CDR2 as FQNEAQ. The CDR3 has 15 residues. Trimming stripped 1 base from V and 0 bases from J, with 7 bases between. The CDR3 loop reads CASSLGPSSGNTIYF. CDR3 nucleotides: TGTGCCAGCAGCTTAGGCCCCAGCTCTGGAAACACCATATATTTT.